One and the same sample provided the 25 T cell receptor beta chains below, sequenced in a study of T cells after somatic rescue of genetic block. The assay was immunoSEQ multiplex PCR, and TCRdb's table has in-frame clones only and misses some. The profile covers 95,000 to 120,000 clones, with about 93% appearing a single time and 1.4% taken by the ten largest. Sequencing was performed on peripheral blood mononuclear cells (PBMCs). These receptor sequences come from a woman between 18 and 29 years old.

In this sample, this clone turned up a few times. CDR3 residues: CAQTGGDSPLHF. The CDR3 nucleotides are TGTGCCCAGACAGGTGGCGATTCACCCCTCCACTTT. The rearrangement uses TRBV27 and TRBJ1-6, with D perhaps TRBD1 (6 bases). This CDR3 spans 12 amino acids. CDR1 and CDR2 from the germline V gene are MNHEY and SMNVEV (reference sequence). Trimming pared 11 bases from V and 8 bases from J, leaving 13 bases between.

This chain's CDR3 is CASSDPGQGVLETQYF. CDR3 DNA: TGCGCCAGCAGCGATCCGGGACAGGGGGTGTTAGAGACCCAGTACTTC. V is TRBV5-1 and J is TRBJ2-5, with 11 bases that match TRBD1. With 4 bases clipped from V and 4 bases from J, the junction kept 9 bases outside the gene matches. CDR3 length equals 16 residues. Germline lookup yields CDR1 SGHRS and CDR2 YFSETQ.

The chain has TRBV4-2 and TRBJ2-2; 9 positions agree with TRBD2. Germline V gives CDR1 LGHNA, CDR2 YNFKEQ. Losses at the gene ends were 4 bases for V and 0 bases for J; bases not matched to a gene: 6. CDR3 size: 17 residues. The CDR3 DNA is TGTGCCAGCAGCCGGGGTAGCGGGGGTTCGAACACCGGGGAGCTGTTTTTT. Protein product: CASSRGSGGSNTGELFF.

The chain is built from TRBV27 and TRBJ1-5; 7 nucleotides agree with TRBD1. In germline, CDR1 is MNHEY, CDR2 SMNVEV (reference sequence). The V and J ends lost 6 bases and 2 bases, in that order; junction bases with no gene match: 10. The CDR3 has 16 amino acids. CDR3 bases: TGTGCCAGCAGCCCCCAAAGGGGGACAGGCAATCAGCCCCAGCATTTT. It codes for CASSPQRGTGNQPQHF.

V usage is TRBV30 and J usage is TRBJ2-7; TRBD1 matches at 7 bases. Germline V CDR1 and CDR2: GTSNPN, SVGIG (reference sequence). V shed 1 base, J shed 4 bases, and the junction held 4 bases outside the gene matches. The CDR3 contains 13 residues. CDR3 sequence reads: CAWSGQGNYEQYF. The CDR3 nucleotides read TGTGCCTGGAGTGGACAGGGTAATTACGAGCAGTACTTC.

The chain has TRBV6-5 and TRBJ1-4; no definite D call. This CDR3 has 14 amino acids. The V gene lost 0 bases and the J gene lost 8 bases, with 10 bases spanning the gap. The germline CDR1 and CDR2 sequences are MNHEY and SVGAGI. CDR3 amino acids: CASSYSLTVEKLFF. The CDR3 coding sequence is TGTGCCAGCAGTTACTCGCTGACGGTCGAAAAACTGTTTTTT.

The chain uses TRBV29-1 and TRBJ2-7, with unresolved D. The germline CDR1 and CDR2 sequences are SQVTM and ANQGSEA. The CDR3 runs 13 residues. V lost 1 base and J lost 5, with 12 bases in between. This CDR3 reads CSVEGAGGNEQYF. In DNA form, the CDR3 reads TGCAGCGTTGAAGGGGCAGGCGGCAACGAGCAGTACTTC.

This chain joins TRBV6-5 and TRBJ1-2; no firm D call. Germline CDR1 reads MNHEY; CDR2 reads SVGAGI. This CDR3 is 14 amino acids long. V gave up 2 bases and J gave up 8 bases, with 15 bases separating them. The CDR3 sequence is CASSYAEVGGGYTF. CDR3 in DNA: TGTGCCAGCAGTTACGCCGAGGTGGGAGGCGGCTACACCTTC.

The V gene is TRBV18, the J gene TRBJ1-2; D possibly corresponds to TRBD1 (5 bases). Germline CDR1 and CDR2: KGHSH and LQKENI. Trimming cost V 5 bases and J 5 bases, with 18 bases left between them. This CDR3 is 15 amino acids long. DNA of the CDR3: TGTGCCAGCTCAAGCCGCGGGGGGGAGGTGTATGGCTACACCTTC. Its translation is CASSSRGGEVYGYTF. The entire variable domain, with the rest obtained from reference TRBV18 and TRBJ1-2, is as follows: NAGVMQNPRHLVRRRGQEARLRCSPMKGHSHVYWYRQLPEEGLKFMVYLQKENIIDESGMPKERFSAEFPKEGPSILRIQQVVRGDSAAYFCASSSRGGEVYGYTFGSGTRLTVV.

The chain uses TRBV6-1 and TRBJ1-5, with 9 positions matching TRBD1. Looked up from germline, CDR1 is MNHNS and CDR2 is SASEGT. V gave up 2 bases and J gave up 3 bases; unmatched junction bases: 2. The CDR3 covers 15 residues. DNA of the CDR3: TGTGCCAGCAGTGAATGGACAGGGGACAATCAGCCCCAGCATTTT. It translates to CASSEWTGDNQPQHF.

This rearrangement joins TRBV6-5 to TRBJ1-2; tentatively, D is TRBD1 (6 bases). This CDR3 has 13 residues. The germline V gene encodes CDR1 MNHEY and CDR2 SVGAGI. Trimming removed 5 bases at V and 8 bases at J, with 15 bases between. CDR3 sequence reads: CASSLDRIGGYTF. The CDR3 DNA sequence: TGTGCCAGCAGTCTCGACAGGATTGGCGGCTACACCTTC.

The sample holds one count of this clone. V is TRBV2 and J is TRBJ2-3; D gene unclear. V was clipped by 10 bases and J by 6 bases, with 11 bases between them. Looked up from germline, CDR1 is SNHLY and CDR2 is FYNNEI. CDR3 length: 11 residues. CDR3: CATQPGDTQYF. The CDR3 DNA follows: TGTGCCACCCAACCCGGGGATACGCAGTATTTT.

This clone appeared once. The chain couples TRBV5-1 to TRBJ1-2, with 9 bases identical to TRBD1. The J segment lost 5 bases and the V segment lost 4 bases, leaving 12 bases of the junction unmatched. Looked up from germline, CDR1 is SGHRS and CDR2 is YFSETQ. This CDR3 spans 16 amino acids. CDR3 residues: CASSGKDRGRIYGYTF. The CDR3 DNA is TGCGCCAGCAGCGGAAAGGACAGGGGACGGATATATGGCTACACCTTC.

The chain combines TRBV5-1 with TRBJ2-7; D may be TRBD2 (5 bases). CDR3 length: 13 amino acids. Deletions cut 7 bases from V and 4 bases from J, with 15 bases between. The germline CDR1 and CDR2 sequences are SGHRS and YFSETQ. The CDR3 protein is CASGMDFFYEQYF. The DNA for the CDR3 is TGCGCCAGCGGAATGGACTTCTTTTACGAGCAGTACTTC. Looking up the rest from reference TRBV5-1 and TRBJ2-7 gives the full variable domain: KAGVTQTPRYLIKTRGQQVTLSCSPISGHRSVSWYQQTPGQGLQFLFEYFSETQRNKGNFPGRFSGRQFSNSRSEMNVSTLELGDSALYLCASGMDFFYEQYFGPGTRLTVT.

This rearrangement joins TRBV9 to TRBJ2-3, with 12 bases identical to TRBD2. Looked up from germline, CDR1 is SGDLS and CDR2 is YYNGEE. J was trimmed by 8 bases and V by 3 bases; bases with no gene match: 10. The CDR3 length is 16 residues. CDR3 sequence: CASSGTLAGGVRTQYF. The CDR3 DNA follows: TGTGCCAGCAGCGGAACCCTAGCGGGGGGGGTCCGTACGCAGTATTTT.

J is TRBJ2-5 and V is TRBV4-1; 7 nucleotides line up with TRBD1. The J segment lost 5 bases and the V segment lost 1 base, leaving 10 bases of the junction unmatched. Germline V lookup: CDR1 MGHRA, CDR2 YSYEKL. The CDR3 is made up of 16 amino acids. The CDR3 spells CASSQVGNRGSETQYF. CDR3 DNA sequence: TGCGCCAGCAGCCAAGTGGGCAACAGGGGTTCCGAGACCCAGTACTTC.

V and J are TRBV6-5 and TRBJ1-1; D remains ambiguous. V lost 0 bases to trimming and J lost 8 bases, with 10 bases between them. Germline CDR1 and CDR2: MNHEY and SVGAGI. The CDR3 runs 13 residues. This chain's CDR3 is CASSYSRGIEAFF. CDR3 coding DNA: TGTGCCAGCAGTTACTCTCGGGGTATAGAAGCTTTCTTT.

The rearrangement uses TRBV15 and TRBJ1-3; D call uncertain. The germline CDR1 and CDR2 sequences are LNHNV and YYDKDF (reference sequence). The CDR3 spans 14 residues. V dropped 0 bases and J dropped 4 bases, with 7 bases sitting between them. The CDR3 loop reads CATSREQDGNTIYF. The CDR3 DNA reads TGTGCCACCAGCAGAGAGCAGGACGGAAACACCATATATTTT.

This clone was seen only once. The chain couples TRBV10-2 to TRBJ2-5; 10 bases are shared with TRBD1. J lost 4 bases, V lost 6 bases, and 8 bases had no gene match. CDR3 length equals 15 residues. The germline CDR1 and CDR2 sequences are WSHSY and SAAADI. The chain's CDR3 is CASSELGQGRETQYF. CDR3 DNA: TGCGCCAGCAGCGAACTGGGACAGGGGAGAGAGACCCAGTACTTC.

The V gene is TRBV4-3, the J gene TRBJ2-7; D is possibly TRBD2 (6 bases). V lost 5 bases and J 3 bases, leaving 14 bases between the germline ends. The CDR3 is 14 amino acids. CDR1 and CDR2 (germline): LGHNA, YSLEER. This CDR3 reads CASSSGLGGYEQYF. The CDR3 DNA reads TGCGCCAGCAGCTCGGGACTTGGAGGCTACGAGCAGTACTTC.

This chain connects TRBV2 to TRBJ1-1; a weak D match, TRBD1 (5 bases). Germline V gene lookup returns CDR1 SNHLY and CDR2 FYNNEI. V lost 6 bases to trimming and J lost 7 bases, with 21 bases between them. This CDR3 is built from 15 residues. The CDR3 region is CASRGGWGTRIEAFF. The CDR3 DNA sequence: TGTGCCAGCAGGGGAGGGTGGGGGACGAGGATTGAAGCTTTCTTT.

Here the CDR3 reads CAISDGRSYEQYF. As DNA, the CDR3 is TGTGCCATCAGTGATGGCCGGAGCTACGAGCAGTACTTC. The chain combines TRBV10-3 with TRBJ2-7; D is uncertain. The CDR3 runs to 13 residues. CDR1 and CDR2 from the germline V gene are ENHRY and SYGVKD. The V end lost 3 bases, the J end lost 3 bases, and 9 bases lay between the germline ends.

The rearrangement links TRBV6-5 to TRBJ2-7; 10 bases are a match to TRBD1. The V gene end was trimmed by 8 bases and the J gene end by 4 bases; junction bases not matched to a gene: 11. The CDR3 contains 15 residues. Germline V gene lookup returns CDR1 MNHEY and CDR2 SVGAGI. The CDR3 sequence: CASAGQGGKGYEQYF. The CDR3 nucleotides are TGTGCCAGCGCTGGACAGGGGGGGAAAGGATACGAGCAGTACTTC.

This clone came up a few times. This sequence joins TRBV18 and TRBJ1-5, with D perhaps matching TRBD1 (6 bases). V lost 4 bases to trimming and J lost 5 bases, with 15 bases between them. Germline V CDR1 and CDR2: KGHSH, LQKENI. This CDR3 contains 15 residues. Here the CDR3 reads CASSLTGKGDQPQHF. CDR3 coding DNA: TGTGCCAGCTCACTCACAGGGAAGGGTGATCAGCCCCAGCATTTT.

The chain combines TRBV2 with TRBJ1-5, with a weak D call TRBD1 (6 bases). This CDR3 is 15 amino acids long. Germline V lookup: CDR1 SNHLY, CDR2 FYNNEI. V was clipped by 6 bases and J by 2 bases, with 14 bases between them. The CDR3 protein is CASRGGGGGNQPQHF. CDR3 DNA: TGTGCCAGCAGGGGAGGGGGTGGCGGCAATCAGCCCCAGCATTTT.